A selection of T cell receptor beta chains follows, all from one sample in a study of CD8 T cells in Susac syndrome. TCRdb re-derived calls from the immunoSEQ multiplex PCR reads in MiXCR, one entry per CDR3 protein. The sample includes some 200,000 distinct CDR3 sequences, about 95% of them seen just once. The sample taken for sequencing was CD4+ T cells from PBMCs. The origin of the receptors is a human donor in good health. CDR3s include the opening cysteine and the closing phenylalanine or tryptophan. The D gene is left open where the match is weak.

d_call: TRBD2
j_call: TRBJ2-7
v_call: TRBV3-1
cdr3_nt: TGTGCCAGCAGCCAAAGCGGGATAGCGGGAGTCGAGCAGTACTTC
cdr3_aa: CASSQSGIAGVEQYF

d_call: TRBD1
j_call: TRBJ1-2
v_call: TRBV20-1
cdr3_nt: TGCAGTGCAACCGCTGACAGGGGGGTTGGCTACACCTTC
cdr3_aa: CSATADRGVGYTF

d_call: -
j_call: TRBJ2-1
v_call: TRBV28
cdr3_nt: TGTGCCAGCACAGACAGGACCCCAGAGGACGAGCAGTTCTTC
cdr3_aa: CASTDRTPEDEQFF

d_call: TRBD2
j_call: TRBJ2-2
v_call: TRBV29-1
cdr3_nt: TGCAGCGTGTACGGGACTAGCGGGATCGGGGAGCTGTTTTTT
cdr3_aa: CSVYGTSGIGELFF

d_call: TRBD2
j_call: TRBJ2-3
v_call: TRBV27
cdr3_nt: TGTGCCACCTCGGTAGCGGGGACAGATACGCAGTATTTT
cdr3_aa: CATSVAGTDTQYF

d_call: -
j_call: TRBJ1-2
v_call: TRBV20-1
cdr3_nt: TGCAGTGCTAGAGACCCCGAGGGTTCGCCTAACTATGGCTACACCTTC
cdr3_aa: CSARDPEGSPNYGYTF

d_call: -
j_call: TRBJ1-5
v_call: TRBV27
cdr3_nt: TGTGCCAGCAGTTTACGGGACGGCAATCAGCCCCAGCATTTT
cdr3_aa: CASSLRDGNQPQHF

d_call: -
j_call: TRBJ2-7
v_call: TRBV30
cdr3_nt: TGTGCCTGGAGTGTGGGATCGGGTGAGCAGTACTTC
cdr3_aa: CAWSVGSGEQYF

d_call: TRBD2
j_call: TRBJ2-5
v_call: TRBV29-1
cdr3_nt: TGCAGCGTTTCGACTAGCGGTCAAGAGACCCAGTACTTC
cdr3_aa: CSVSTSGQETQYF

d_call: TRBD2
j_call: TRBJ2-7
v_call: TRBV3-1
cdr3_nt: TGTGCCAGCAGCTCTAGCGGGGGAGGCTACGAGCAGTACTTC
cdr3_aa: CASSSSGGGYEQYF

d_call: TRBD1
j_call: TRBJ2-7
v_call: TRBV20-1
cdr3_nt: TGCAGTGCCAGTAACACAGGGGACGAGCAGTACTTC
cdr3_aa: CSASNTGDEQYF

d_call: TRBD1
j_call: TRBJ2-7
v_call: TRBV7-2
cdr3_nt: TGTGCCAGCAGCTCTGGGACAGGCGGTCTTGAGCAGTACTTC
cdr3_aa: CASSSGTGGLEQYF

d_call: -
j_call: TRBJ1-1
v_call: TRBV7-2
cdr3_nt: TGTGCCAGCAGCTCCCCCGACGGGTACACTGAAGCTTTCTTT
cdr3_aa: CASSSPDGYTEAFF

d_call: TRBD1
j_call: TRBJ1-1
v_call: TRBV7-9
cdr3_nt: TGTGCCAGCAGGATAAGGGGGCCGAACACTGAAGCTTTCTTT
cdr3_aa: CASRIRGPNTEAFF

d_call: -
j_call: TRBJ2-3
v_call: TRBV30
cdr3_nt: TGTGCCTGGAGTGACAGGGCGGCAGATACGCAGTATTTT
cdr3_aa: CAWSDRAADTQYF

d_call: -
j_call: TRBJ2-1
v_call: TRBV24-1
cdr3_nt: TGTGCCACCAGTCCGGGGCTCTCCTACAATGAGCAGTTCTTC
cdr3_aa: CATSPGLSYNEQFF

d_call: -
j_call: TRBJ1-5
v_call: TRBV18
cdr3_nt: TGTGCCAGCTCACCACCCGGCGGGGGCCGAAATCAGCCCCAGCATTTT
cdr3_aa: CASSPPGGGRNQPQHF

d_call: -
j_call: TRBJ2-7
v_call: TRBV20-1
cdr3_nt: TGCAGTGCTACAGGGGACTCCTACGAGCAGTACTTC
cdr3_aa: CSATGDSYEQYF

d_call: TRBD1
j_call: TRBJ2-1
v_call: TRBV29-1
cdr3_nt: TGCAGCGTTGGGGACAGGGGGAATAAGCAGTTCTTC
cdr3_aa: CSVGDRGNKQFF

d_call: -
j_call: TRBJ2-7
v_call: TRBV7-9
cdr3_nt: TGTGCCAGTACAGGGAATTCCTCCTACGAGCAGTACTTC
cdr3_aa: CASTGNSSYEQYF

d_call: TRBD2
j_call: TRBJ2-3
v_call: TRBV5-6
cdr3_nt: TGTGCCAGCAGCTTGAGTCCAGCGGGAGTTGGAGATACGCAGTATTTT
cdr3_aa: CASSLSPAGVGDTQYF

d_call: -
j_call: TRBJ2-7
v_call: TRBV20-1
cdr3_nt: TGCAGTGCGAGAGATCCGACAGATCACTCCTACGAGCAGTACTTC
cdr3_aa: CSARDPTDHSYEQYF

d_call: -
j_call: TRBJ2-2
v_call: TRBV4-2
cdr3_nt: TGTGCCAGCAGCCGAGACCCGCGGGCTGTCACCGGGGAGCTGTTTTTT
cdr3_aa: CASSRDPRAVTGELFF

d_call: -
j_call: TRBJ2-3
v_call: TRBV29-1
cdr3_nt: TGCAGCGTTGAGCTCATCTCAGATACGCAGTATTTT
cdr3_aa: CSVELISDTQYF

d_call: -
j_call: TRBJ2-1
v_call: TRBV19
cdr3_nt: TGTGCCAGTACTAAGTCTGGGATACGAGGGACAAACAATGAGCAGTTCTTC
cdr3_aa: CASTKSGIRGTNNEQFF

d_call: -
j_call: TRBJ2-5
v_call: TRBV29-1
cdr3_nt: TGCAGCGGCCGCGGGATCCCTCAAGAGACCCAGTACTTC
cdr3_aa: CSGRGIPQETQYF